Listed below are T cell receptor beta chains from one sample, sequenced in a study of blood T cells in healthy people across ages. TCRdb reprocessed the 5' RACE reads via MiXCR and lists one record per CDR3 protein. The sample lists approximately 770,000 distinct CDR3 sequences; roughly 64% were seen once. The material sequenced was blood. The receptor source for this set is a young man in good health. The CDR3 runs from the conserved cysteine through the conserved F or W. D genes are given only for firm matches. Size tells how often a clone was seen (once, few, many) or the class of an expanded clone, and some rows leave it out.

J gene: TRBJ1-1; V gene: TRBV4-2; D gene: .; clone size: .; CDR3 DNA: TGTGCCAGCAGCCAAGGAAGGCTCCATGGGACTGAAGCTTTCTTT; CDR3 protein: CASSQGRLHGTEAFF
J gene: TRBJ2-7; V gene: TRBV11-1; D gene: .; clone size: .; CDR3 DNA: TGTGCCAGCAGCTTATCGGCCCACGAGCAGTACTTC; CDR3 protein: CASSLSAHEQYF
J gene: TRBJ2-5; V gene: TRBV7-2; D gene: .; clone size: .; CDR3 DNA: TGTGCCACCAAGACGACTTTCGGGGAGACCCAGTACTTC; CDR3 protein: CATKTTFGETQYF
J gene: TRBJ2-1; V gene: TRBV20-1; D gene: .; clone size: .; CDR3 DNA: TGCAGTGCTAGCAAAATAGCTATCCTACACAATGAGCAGTTCTTC; CDR3 protein: CSASKIAILHNEQFF
J gene: TRBJ2-5; V gene: TRBV7-2; D gene: .; clone size: many; CDR3 DNA: TGTGCCAGCAGCTTAAAGGGTCAGGCCGTCCTGTACTTC; CDR3 protein: CASSLKGQAVLYF
J gene: TRBJ2-7; V gene: TRBV4-1; D gene: .; clone size: .; CDR3 DNA: TGCGCCAGCAGCCAAGATAGCCAGCGGAACTACGAGCAGTACTTC; CDR3 protein: CASSQDSQRNYEQYF
J gene: TRBJ2-7; V gene: TRBV28; D gene: .; clone size: .; CDR3 DNA: TGTGCCAGCAGTTTAACTCCTGCCTACGAGCAGTACTTC; CDR3 protein: CASSLTPAYEQYF
J gene: TRBJ2-7; V gene: TRBV6-6; D gene: .; clone size: .; CDR3 DNA: TGTGCCAGCAGTTACTCAAGTGGGTATTCCTACGAGCAGTACTTC; CDR3 protein: CASSYSSGYSYEQYF
J gene: TRBJ2-1; V gene: TRBV2; D gene: TRBD2; clone size: .; CDR3 DNA: TGTGCCAGCAGTCCGCTCCTAGCGGGAGTAGGTAATGAGCAGTTCTTC; CDR3 protein: CASSPLLAGVGNEQFF
J gene: TRBJ2-7; V gene: TRBV5-1; D gene: TRBD2; clone size: .; CDR3 DNA: TGCGCCAGCAGCTTCTCCCTAGCGGGAGGGCCCAATGAGCAGTACTTC; CDR3 protein: CASSFSLAGGPNEQYF
J gene: TRBJ2-5; V gene: TRBV9; D gene: .; clone size: .; CDR3 DNA: TGTGCCAGCAGCGCGCGCCTTTACGACAATGAGCAGTACTTC; CDR3 protein: CASSARLYDNEQYF
J gene: TRBJ2-2; V gene: TRBV7-7; D gene: TRBD2; clone size: few; CDR3 DNA: TGTGCCAGCAGCTTAACGGCTAGCGGTGGCACCGGGGAGCTGTTTTTT; CDR3 protein: CASSLTASGGTGELFF
J gene: TRBJ2-7; V gene: TRBV7-2; D gene: .; clone size: once; CDR3 DNA: TGTGCCAGCAGCTTCCCGTCCGAGGTGCTTTCGGACGAGCAGTACTTC; CDR3 protein: CASSFPSEVLSDEQYF
J gene: TRBJ2-7; V gene: TRBV29-1; D gene: .; clone size: .; CDR3 DNA: TGCAGCGTCAGGGGCGGGGTTCCATCCTACGAGCAGTACTTC; CDR3 protein: CSVRGGVPSYEQYF
J gene: TRBJ1-3; V gene: TRBV12-3/TRBV12-4; D gene: TRBD1; clone size: few; CDR3 DNA: TGTGCCAGCAACACGGGACAGCTTGGAAACACCATATATTTT; CDR3 protein: CASNTGQLGNTIYF
J gene: TRBJ2-3; V gene: TRBV15; D gene: TRBD2; clone size: .; CDR3 DNA: TGTGCCACCAGCAGACCGGGACTAGCGGAGAGCACAGATACGCAGTATTTT; CDR3 protein: CATSRPGLAESTDTQYF
J gene: TRBJ1-4; V gene: TRBV7-2; D gene: .; clone size: .; CDR3 DNA: TGTGCCAGCAGCTTAGGGACAGATAGTAGAAAACTGTTTTTT; CDR3 protein: CASSLGTDSRKLFF
J gene: TRBJ2-3; V gene: TRBV4-1; D gene: .; clone size: .; CDR3 DNA: TGCGCCAGCAGCCCGGTCCTAGACACAGATACGCAGTATTTT; CDR3 protein: CASSPVLDTDTQYF
J gene: TRBJ2-1; V gene: TRBV7-3; D gene: .; clone size: .; CDR3 DNA: TGTGCCAGCAGCTCTACAGAGTCCTACAATGAGCAGTTCTTC; CDR3 protein: CASSSTESYNEQFF
J gene: TRBJ2-3; V gene: TRBV29-1; D gene: .; clone size: .; CDR3 DNA: TGCAGCGCCCTGGGTGATACGCAGTATTTT; CDR3 protein: CSALGDTQYF
J gene: TRBJ2-3; V gene: TRBV12-3/TRBV12-4; D gene: .; clone size: .; CDR3 DNA: TGTGCCAGCAGTTTGAGCAACCAGCGCACAGATACGCAGTATTTT; CDR3 protein: CASSLSNQRTDTQYF
J gene: TRBJ2-7; V gene: TRBV6-2/TRBV6-3; D gene: TRBD2; clone size: .; CDR3 DNA: TGTGCCAGCAGTTTGGATGCTAGCGGTATCTACGAGCAGTACTTC; CDR3 protein: CASSLDASGIYEQYF
J gene: TRBJ2-5; V gene: TRBV7-9; D gene: .; clone size: few; CDR3 DNA: TGTGCCAGCAGCTTAGTGATTACAGGGCAAGAGACCCAGTACTTC; CDR3 protein: CASSLVITGQETQYF
J gene: TRBJ2-1; V gene: TRBV6-5; D gene: .; clone size: .; CDR3 DNA: TGTGCCAGCAGCACCCCTAATATCTACAATGAGCAGTTCTTC; CDR3 protein: CASSTPNIYNEQFF
J gene: TRBJ1-2; V gene: TRBV4-3; D gene: .; clone size: .; CDR3 DNA: TGCGCCAGCAGCCCGTACCCCGGGGGCTCTGACTATGGCTACACCTTC; CDR3 protein: CASSPYPGGSDYGYTF
J gene: TRBJ1-1; V gene: TRBV4-1; D gene: .; clone size: .; CDR3 DNA: TGCGCCAGCAGCCCCACACCAGGGACTGAAGCTTTCTTT; CDR3 protein: CASSPTPGTEAFF
J gene: TRBJ2-2; V gene: TRBV6-5; D gene: .; clone size: .; CDR3 DNA: TGTGCCAGCAGTTACTCGGGACTGACCGGGGAGCTGTTTTTT; CDR3 protein: CASSYSGLTGELFF
J gene: TRBJ2-5; V gene: TRBV5-6; D gene: TRBD2; clone size: .; CDR3 DNA: TGTGCCAGCAGCCCTAATGAGCGGGGTATTGAGACCCAGTACTTC; CDR3 protein: CASSPNERGIETQYF
J gene: TRBJ1-2; V gene: TRBV29-1; D gene: .; clone size: .; CDR3 DNA: TGCAGCGTTGAATGGTTCAGGGAGGACTATGGCTACACCTTC; CDR3 protein: CSVEWFREDYGYTF
J gene: TRBJ2-7; V gene: TRBV5-1; D gene: TRBD1; clone size: .; CDR3 DNA: TGCGCCAGCAGCTTGACAGGGGCGACCACCTACGAGCAGTACTTC; CDR3 protein: CASSLTGATTYEQYF
J gene: TRBJ2-7; V gene: TRBV4-3; D gene: .; clone size: few; CDR3 DNA: TGCGCCAGCAGCCAAGAACGTCTGCCAGGGGTCGAGCAGTACTTC; CDR3 protein: CASSQERLPGVEQYF
J gene: TRBJ1-5; V gene: TRBV20-1; D gene: .; clone size: many; CDR3 DNA: TGCAGTGCTAGAGATTGGGCGGGTAGCAATCAGCCCCAGCATTTT; CDR3 protein: CSARDWAGSNQPQHF
J gene: TRBJ1-2; V gene: TRBV20-1; D gene: .; clone size: .; CDR3 DNA: TGCAGTGCTAGAGATAGAAGGGGGTCTATTTATGGCTACACCTTC; CDR3 protein: CSARDRRGSIYGYTF
J gene: TRBJ2-5; V gene: TRBV10-3; D gene: .; clone size: few; CDR3 DNA: TGTGCCACCAATGGGGGTCAAGAGACCCAGTACTTC; CDR3 protein: CATNGGQETQYF
J gene: TRBJ2-1; V gene: TRBV5-1; D gene: .; clone size: .; CDR3 DNA: TGCGCCAGCAGCTTTGAGCCCCTCTACAATGAGCAGTTCTTC; CDR3 protein: CASSFEPLYNEQFF
J gene: TRBJ2-3; V gene: TRBV7-9; D gene: .; clone size: .; CDR3 DNA: TGTGCCAGCAGCTTAAAAGGGTCAGATACGCAGTATTTT; CDR3 protein: CASSLKGSDTQYF
J gene: TRBJ2-1; V gene: TRBV6-6; D gene: .; clone size: few; CDR3 DNA: TGTGCCAGCAGTTACGAGGGAATCAATGAGCAGTTCTTC; CDR3 protein: CASSYEGINEQFF
J gene: TRBJ2-7; V gene: TRBV7-2; D gene: .; clone size: .; CDR3 DNA: TGTGCCGGCAGCTTAAGAGGGCTCCTCCCGAGCGAGCAGTACTTC; CDR3 protein: CAGSLRGLLPSEQYF
J gene: TRBJ2-2; V gene: TRBV24-1; D gene: .; clone size: .; CDR3 DNA: TGTGCCACCAGTGATCCCGCTGGGGTTTCCGGGGAGCTGTTTTTT; CDR3 protein: CATSDPAGVSGELFF
J gene: TRBJ2-7; V gene: TRBV7-6; D gene: .; clone size: few; CDR3 DNA: TGTGCCAGCAGCTTACAAGGCAGGAAGTCCGAGCAGTACTTC; CDR3 protein: CASSLQGRKSEQYF
J gene: TRBJ1-2; V gene: TRBV3-1; D gene: .; clone size: .; CDR3 DNA: TGTGCCAGCAGCCTTCTTCTTACAGGTCGAGATGGCTACACCTTC; CDR3 protein: CASSLLLTGRDGYTF
J gene: TRBJ2-7; V gene: TRBV20-1; D gene: .; clone size: .; CDR3 DNA: TGCAGTGCTAGAGGCACGAGGGGGAACCGTTTCTCCTACGAGCAGTACTTC; CDR3 protein: CSARGTRGNRFSYEQYF
J gene: TRBJ2-1; V gene: TRBV29-1; D gene: .; clone size: .; CDR3 DNA: TGCAGCTACGCAGGAGGATACAATGAGCAGTTCTTC; CDR3 protein: CSYAGGYNEQFF
J gene: TRBJ1-1; V gene: TRBV20-1; D gene: .; clone size: .; CDR3 DNA: TGCAGTGCTAAACAGGGTAGGGACACTGAAGCTTTCTTT; CDR3 protein: CSAKQGRDTEAFF
J gene: TRBJ1-2; V gene: TRBV6-6; D gene: .; clone size: .; CDR3 DNA: TGTGCCAGCAGTTATGACGACTCGGCAGGCTACACCTTC; CDR3 protein: CASSYDDSAGYTF
J gene: TRBJ2-7; V gene: TRBV11-2; D gene: TRBD2; clone size: .; CDR3 DNA: TGTGCCAGCAGCTTTCAAGCGGGAGGGTTCTACGAGCAGTACTTC; CDR3 protein: CASSFQAGGFYEQYF
J gene: TRBJ1-5; V gene: TRBV20-1; D gene: .; clone size: .; CDR3 DNA: TGCAGTGCTAGAGACGGGGGTACTAGCAATCAGCCCCAGCATTTT; CDR3 protein: CSARDGGTSNQPQHF
J gene: TRBJ2-4; V gene: TRBV7-2; D gene: TRBD2; clone size: .; CDR3 DNA: TGTGCCAGCAGCTTAGAGGTAGTCACTAGCGGGAGAGAAGAACAGTACTTC; CDR3 protein: CASSLEVVTSGREEQYF
J gene: TRBJ2-3; V gene: TRBV7-3; D gene: .; clone size: few; CDR3 DNA: TGTGCCAGCAGCCCTACGCCTCGAACTACGCAGTATTTT; CDR3 protein: CASSPTPRTTQYF
J gene: TRBJ2-5; V gene: TRBV6-6; D gene: TRBD1; clone size: few; CDR3 DNA: TGTGCCAGCAGCCTCCCTGGACAGGTCCGGGAGACCCAGTACTTC; CDR3 protein: CASSLPGQVRETQYF
J gene: TRBJ2-7; V gene: TRBV4-3; D gene: TRBD1; clone size: .; CDR3 DNA: TGCGCCAGCAGCGCCGGGACAGGGTACTCCTACGAGCAGTACTTC; CDR3 protein: CASSAGTGYSYEQYF
J gene: TRBJ2-5; V gene: TRBV7-2; D gene: .; clone size: .; CDR3 DNA: TGTGCCAGCAGCTTAGAGAGCGGAGAAGAGACCCAGTACTTC; CDR3 protein: CASSLESGEETQYF